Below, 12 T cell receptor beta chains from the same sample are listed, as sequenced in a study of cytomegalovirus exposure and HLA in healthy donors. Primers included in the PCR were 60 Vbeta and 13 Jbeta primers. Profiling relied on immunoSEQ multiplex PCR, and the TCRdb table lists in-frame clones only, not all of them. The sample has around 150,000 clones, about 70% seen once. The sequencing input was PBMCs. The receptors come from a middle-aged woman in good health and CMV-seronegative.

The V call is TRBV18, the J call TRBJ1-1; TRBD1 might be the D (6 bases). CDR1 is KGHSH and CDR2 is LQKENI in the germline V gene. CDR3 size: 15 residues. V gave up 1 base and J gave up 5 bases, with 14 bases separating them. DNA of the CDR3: TGTGCCAGCTCACCACGGGAACAGGGCGAGACTGAAGCTTTCTTT. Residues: CASSPREQGETEAFF.

CDR3 loop: CASSLTGADYGYTF. The CDR3 region has the DNA TGTGCCAGCAGTTTGACAGGGGCGGACTATGGCTACACCTTC. The chain has TRBV6-5 and TRBJ1-2, with 8 bases matching TRBD1. With 4 bases clipped from V and 3 bases from J, the junction kept 4 bases outside the gene matches. The CDR3 covers 14 residues. CDR1 and CDR2 from the germline V gene are MNHEY and SVGAGI.

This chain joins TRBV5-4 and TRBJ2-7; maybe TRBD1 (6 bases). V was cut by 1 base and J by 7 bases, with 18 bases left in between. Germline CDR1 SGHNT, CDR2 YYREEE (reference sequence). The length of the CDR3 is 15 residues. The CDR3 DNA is TGTGCCAGCAGCTTGAAGCCAGGGGTAACGGAAGAGCAGTACTTC. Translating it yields CASSLKPGVTEEQYF.

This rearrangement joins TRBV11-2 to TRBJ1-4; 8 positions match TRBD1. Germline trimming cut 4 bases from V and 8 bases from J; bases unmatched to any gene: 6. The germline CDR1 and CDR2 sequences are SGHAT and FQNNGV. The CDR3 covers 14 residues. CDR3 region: CASSSGQGGEKLFF. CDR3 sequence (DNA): TGTGCCAGCAGCTCAGGACAGGGAGGGGAAAAACTGTTTTTT.

CDR3 nucleotides: TGTGCCAGTAGTATTGACAGGGCGACAGATACGCAGTATTTT. It yields the protein CASSIDRATDTQYF. This rearrangement joins TRBV19 to TRBJ2-3; 7 bases line up with TRBD1. Germline loops: CDR1 LNHDA, CDR2 SQIVND (reference sequence). V shed 3 bases, J shed 3 bases, and the junction held 3 bases outside the gene matches. CDR3 length equals 14 residues.

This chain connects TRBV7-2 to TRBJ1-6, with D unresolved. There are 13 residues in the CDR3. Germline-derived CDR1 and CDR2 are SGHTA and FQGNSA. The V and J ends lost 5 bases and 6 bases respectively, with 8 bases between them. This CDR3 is CASSPNSNSPLHF. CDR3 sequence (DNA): TGTGCCAGCAGCCCCAACAGTAATTCACCCCTCCACTTT.

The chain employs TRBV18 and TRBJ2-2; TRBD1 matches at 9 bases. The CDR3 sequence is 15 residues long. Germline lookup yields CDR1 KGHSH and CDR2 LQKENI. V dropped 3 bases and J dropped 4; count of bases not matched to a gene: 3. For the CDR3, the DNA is TGTGCCAGCTCACCCCGACAGGGGGGCACCGGGGAGCTGTTTTTT. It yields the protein CASSPRQGGTGELFF.

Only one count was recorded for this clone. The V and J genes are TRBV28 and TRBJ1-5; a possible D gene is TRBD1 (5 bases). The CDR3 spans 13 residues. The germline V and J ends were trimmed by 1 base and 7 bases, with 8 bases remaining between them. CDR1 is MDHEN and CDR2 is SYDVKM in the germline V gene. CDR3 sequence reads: CASSLLGGQPQHF. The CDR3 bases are TGTGCCAGCAGTTTATTGGGGGGACAGCCCCAGCATTTT. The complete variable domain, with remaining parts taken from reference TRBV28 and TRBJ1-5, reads DVKVTQSSRYLVKRTGEKVFLECVQDMDHENMFWYRQDPGLGLRLIYFSYDVKMKEKGDIPEGYSVSREKKERFSLILESASTNQTSMYLCASSLLGGQPQHFGDGTRLSIL.

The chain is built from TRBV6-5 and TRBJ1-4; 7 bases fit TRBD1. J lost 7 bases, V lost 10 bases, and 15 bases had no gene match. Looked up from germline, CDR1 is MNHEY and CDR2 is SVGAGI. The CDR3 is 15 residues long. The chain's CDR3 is CATSTGDRESEKLFF. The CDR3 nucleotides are TGTGCCACCTCTACCGGAGACAGGGAGAGTGAAAAACTGTTTTTT.

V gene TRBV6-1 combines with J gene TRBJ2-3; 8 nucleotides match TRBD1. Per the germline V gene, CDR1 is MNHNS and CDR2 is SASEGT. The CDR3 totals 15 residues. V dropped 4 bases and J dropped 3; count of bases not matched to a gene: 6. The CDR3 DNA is TGTGCCAGCAGTGTTGGGACAGGATTGACAGATACGCAGTATTTT. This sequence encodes CASSVGTGLTDTQYF.

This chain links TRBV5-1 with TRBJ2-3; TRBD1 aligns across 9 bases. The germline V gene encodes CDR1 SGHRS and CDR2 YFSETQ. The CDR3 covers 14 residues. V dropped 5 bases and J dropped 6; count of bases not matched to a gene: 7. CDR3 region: CASSLTGGRDTQYF. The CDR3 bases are TGCGCCAGCAGTTTGACAGGGGGTCGGGATACGCAGTATTTT.

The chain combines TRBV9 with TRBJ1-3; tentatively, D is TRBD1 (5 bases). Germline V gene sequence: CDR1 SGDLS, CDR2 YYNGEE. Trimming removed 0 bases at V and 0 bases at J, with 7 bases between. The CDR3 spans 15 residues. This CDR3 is CASSVAGDSGNTIYF. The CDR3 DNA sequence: TGTGCCAGCAGCGTAGCGGGGGACTCTGGAAACACCATATATTTT.